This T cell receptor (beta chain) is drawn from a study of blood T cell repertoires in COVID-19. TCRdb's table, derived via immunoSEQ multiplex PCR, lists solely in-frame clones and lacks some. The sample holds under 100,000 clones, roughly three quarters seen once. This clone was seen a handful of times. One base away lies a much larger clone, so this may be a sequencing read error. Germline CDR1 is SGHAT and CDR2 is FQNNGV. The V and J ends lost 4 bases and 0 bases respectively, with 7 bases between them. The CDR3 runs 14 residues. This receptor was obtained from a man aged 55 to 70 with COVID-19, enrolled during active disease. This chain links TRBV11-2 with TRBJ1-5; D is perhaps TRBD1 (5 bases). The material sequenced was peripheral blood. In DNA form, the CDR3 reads TGTGCCAGCAGCTCGACAGATAGCAATCAGCCCCAGCATTTT. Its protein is CASSSTDSNQPQHF.